Sample share makes the clone carrying this T cell receptor (beta chain) medium-sized. What it recognizes is unknown. Sample time point: sample taken at primary tumor resection. Tumor, nontumor lung or frozen PBMC supplied whole RNA that was sequenced unsorted. J was trimmed by 0 bases and V by 4 bases; bases with no gene match: 6. The CDR3 spans 17 residues. Germline values: CDR1 DFQATT, CDR2 SNEGSKA (reference sequence). The sample originates from a study of spatial heterogeneity in lung cancer. TCRdb reprocessed the 5' RACE reads with MiXCR, giving one entry per CDR3 protein. The table lists about 3,000 distinct CDR3 sequences, about 6.9% of them singletons. Study results and caveats: Tumor mutation counts were tracked by expanded intratumoral alpha and beta TCR counts.

The rearrangement links TRBV20-1 to TRBJ2-3, with TRBD2 matching over 14 bases. The clonotype originates from a male donor with early-stage non-small cell lung cancer. The source material was lung tumor tissue, sampled at surgery. Here the CDR3 reads CSATGTSGSSSTDTQYF. In DNA, the CDR3 is TGCAGTGCTACCGGGACTAGCGGGAGTTCAAGCACAGATACGCAGTATTTT.